These 11 T cell receptor beta chains were sequenced from one sample in a study of shared clonotypes between healthy human individuals. This table comes from immunoSEQ multiplex PCR, and its TCRdb copy is limited to in-frame clones, with some not included. This table holds about 2 million clones, about 95% found once. Sequencing was carried out using naive CD4+ T cells sorted from blood. Described subset: CD45RA+ positively selected. These receptors originate from a man between 18 and 35 years old in good health.

V usage is TRBV2 and J usage is TRBJ1-2, with D perhaps matching TRBD1 (5 bases). From germline, CDR1 is SNHLY and CDR2 FYNNEI. The CDR3 consists of 14 residues. The germline V and J ends were trimmed by 2 bases and 4 bases, with 11 bases remaining between them. DNA of the CDR3: TGTGCCAGCAGTGAACGCTGGGGACCCTATGGCTACACCTTC. This translates into CASSERWGPYGYTF.

This sequence joins TRBV15 and TRBJ1-2, with 8 bases aligning to TRBD1. The V and J ends lost 5 bases and 4 bases, in that order; junction bases with no gene match: 6. The germline V gene encodes CDR1 LNHNV and CDR2 YYDKDF (reference sequence). There are 14 residues in the CDR3. CDR3 loop: CATSRGDRTYGYTF. The CDR3 nucleotides are TGTGCCACCAGCCGGGGGGACAGGACCTATGGCTACACCTTC.

Worth noting for this clone: The junction differs from germline at one of its ends, possibly a read error. The J gene is TRBJ2-5, the V gene TRBV7-7, with TRBD2 identical over 7 bases. CDR3 size: 16 residues. CDR1 SSHAT and CDR2 FNYEAQ come from the germline V gene (reference sequence). The DNA for the CDR3 is TGTGCTAGCAGCCGCGGGGGAGCGACCGGATTTGCGACCCAGTACTTC. It is translated as CASSRGGATGFATQYF.

The chain uses TRBV5-6 and TRBJ2-6; TRBD1 matches at 10 bases. The junction had 9 bases not matched to a gene; V was cut back by 4 bases and J by 2 bases. CDR1 SGHDT and CDR2 YYEEEE come from the germline V gene. This CDR3 contains 18 residues. CDR3 loop: CASSATGTGVAGANVLTF. As DNA, the CDR3 is TGTGCCAGCAGCGCTACCGGGACAGGGGTAGCTGGGGCCAACGTCCTGACTTTC.

The V call is TRBV6-6, the J call TRBJ1-2, with 7 nucleotides matching TRBD1. CDR3 length: 15 amino acids. Germline CDR1 MNHNY, CDR2 SVGAGI (reference sequence). Losses at the gene ends were 6 bases for V and 0 bases for J; bases not matched to a gene: 7. The DNA of the CDR3 is TGTGCCAGCAGCCACGACAGGGTGGCTAACTATGGCTACACCTTC. This translates into CASSHDRVANYGYTF.

V is TRBV28 and J is TRBJ2-7; no firm D call. V lost 4 bases to trimming and J lost 0 bases, with 13 bases between them. The CDR3 is 15 amino acids. Germline V CDR1 and CDR2: MDHEN, SYDVKM. CDR3 residues: CASSSPPGGSYEQYF. In DNA, the CDR3 is TGTGCCAGCAGTTCCCCCCCGGGCGGCTCCTACGAGCAGTACTTC.

J is TRBJ2-7 and V is TRBV5-1; tentative D call: TRBD1 (6 bases). The V gene lost 4 bases and the J gene lost 2 bases, with 16 bases spanning the gap. Per the germline V gene, CDR1 is SGHRS and CDR2 is YFSETQ. This CDR3 is built from 15 residues. In nucleotides, the CDR3 is TGCGCCAGCAGCCAGCATGGTACAGGGCCCTACGAGCAGTACTTC. It encodes CASSQHGTGPYEQYF.

This clone was picked up a small number of times. DNA for the CDR3: TGTGCCAGCACCCTCGGGACGCCACTAGGGAGTGAGCAGTTCTTC. Translation: CASTLGTPLGSEQFF. This chain links TRBV28 with TRBJ2-1; either TRBD1 or TRBD2 may fit D (5 bases each). The germline CDR1 and CDR2 sequences are MDHEN and SYDVKM. Trimming removed 7 bases from V and 9 bases from J, with 22 bases in between. CDR3 length equals 15 residues.

This chain links TRBV27 with TRBJ2-7, with D perhaps matching TRBD2 (6 bases). CDR1 and CDR2 from the germline V gene are MNHEY and SMNVEV (reference sequence). The V gene lost 3 bases and the J gene lost 3 bases, with 9 bases spanning the gap. There are 13 residues in the CDR3. The CDR3 nucleotides read TGTGCCAGCAGTTTTGGAGGGAACTACGAGCAGTACTTC. Protein: CASSFGGNYEQYF.

In regard to this clone: Other DNA variants within this sample encode the same CDR3. The chain employs TRBV5-1 and TRBJ2-5; D uncertain. The CDR3 is 12 residues long. The V gene's germline CDR1 is SGHRS and CDR2 YFSETQ. V was cut by 2 bases and J by 2 bases, with 4 bases left in between. CDR3 sequence reads: CASSLGQETQYF. The CDR3 nucleotides read TGCGCCAGCAGCTTAGGGCAAGAGACCCAGTACTTC.

The rearrangement joins TRBV18 to TRBJ1-1, with D unresolved. V was clipped by 0 bases and J by 1 base, with 9 bases between them. CDR1 is KGHSH and CDR2 is LQKENI in the germline V gene. The CDR3 totals 15 residues. For the CDR3, the DNA is TGTGCCAGCTCACCACCGCAGTCAGCGAACACTGAAGCTTTCTTT. Protein sequence: CASSPPQSANTEAFF.